This is a list of T cell receptor beta chains from one sample in a study of cytomegalovirus exposure and HLA in healthy donors. Clones were read by immunoSEQ multiplex PCR, and TCRdb kept only the in-frame ones, dropping some. The sample lists under 200,000 clones; roughly 74% were seen once. Sequenced: PBMCs. The receptors derive from a male donor in good health and CMV-seronegative. The CDR3 runs from the conserved cysteine through the conserved F or W. D genes are given only for firm matches. The size entry is marked missing in some rows and otherwise reads once, few, many or a size class.

j_call	v_call	clone_size	d_call	cdr3_aa	cdr3_nt
TRBJ1-4	TRBV27	NA	TRBD1	CASSLGLGTGDEKLFF	TGTGCCAGCAGTTTAGGTTTGGGGACAGGTGATGAAAAACTGTTTTTT
TRBJ1-1	TRBV27	once	TRBD1	CASRLSGTVEAFF	TGTGCCAGCAGACTTTCCGGGACAGTTGAAGCTTTCTTT
TRBJ2-4	TRBV9	once	TRBD1	CASSVDGQGNIQYF	TGTGCCAGCAGCGTAGATGGACAGGGGAACATTCAGTACTTC
TRBJ1-1	TRBV19	NA	TRBD1	CASSPTGGAEAFF	TGTGCCAGTAGTCCTACAGGGGGCGCTGAAGCTTTCTTT
TRBJ2-2	TRBV18	NA	NA	CASSPSTGNTGELFF	TGTGCCAGCTCACCATCGACGGGAAACACCGGGGAGCTGTTTTTT
TRBJ2-2	TRBV10-1	once	TRBD1	CASLGQGWAGELFF	TGCGCCAGCCTTGGACAGGGGTGGGCCGGGGAGCTGTTTTTT
TRBJ2-5	TRBV11-2	NA	TRBD2	CASSPTSGGAGETQYF	TGTGCCAGCAGCCCGACTAGCGGGGGGGCGGGGGAGACCCAGTACTTC
TRBJ1-5	TRBV5-1	NA	TRBD1	CASQEPDRDKPQHF	TGCGCCAGCCAAGAACCCGACAGGGATAAGCCCCAGCATTTT
TRBJ2-7	TRBV9	NA	TRBD2	CASSKGLAGPHEQYF	TGTGCCAGCTCAAAAGGACTAGCGGGACCCCACGAGCAGTACTTC
TRBJ1-2	TRBV6-5	few	TRBD1	CASSLGGGGGYTF	TGTGCCAGCAGTCTAGGGGGCGGCGGTGGCTACACCTTC
TRBJ1-1	TRBV27	NA	NA	CASSWDSYSSTEAFF	TGTGCCAGCAGTTGGGACTCCTACTCTTCCACTGAAGCTTTCTTT
TRBJ2-1	TRBV27	once	TRBD2	CASSTNTGTSSYNEQFF	TGTGCCAGCAGTACTAATACCGGGACTAGCTCCTACAATGAGCAGTTCTTC
TRBJ2-7	TRBV21-1	NA	NA	CASRPRTGVGGEQYF	TGTGCCAGCAGACCACGGACAGGGGTCGGAGGCGAGCAGTACTTC
TRBJ2-2	TRBV15	NA	TRBD2	CATAPLSGGWGGVGELFF	TGTGCCACTGCCCCCTTATCAGGAGGATGGGGGGGTGTCGGGGAGCTGTTTTTT
TRBJ1-3	TRBV7-2	NA	NA	CASSPTGGAGNTIYF	TGTGCCAGCAGCCCCACCGGGGGAGCTGGAAACACCATATATTTT
TRBJ2-3	TRBV6-9	few	NA	CASKGVRSTDTQYF	TGTGCCAGCAAGGGGGTTAGAAGCACAGATACGCAGTATTTT